The 23 T cell receptor beta chains below come from one sample, sequenced in a study of blood T cell repertoires in COVID-19. Using immunoSEQ multiplex PCR, the repertoire was profiled, and TCRdb retains in-frame clones only, with some absent. The table includes 200,000 to 250,000 clones, roughly nine tenths detected once. Sequencing used PBMCs or T cells enriched from blood (not recorded which). The receptors were sampled from a woman in her twenties or thirties who had recovered from COVID-19.

The chain employs TRBV19 and TRBJ1-2; no reliable D call. Trimming took 5 bases from V and 0 from J, leaving 7 bases between them. CDR1 is LNHDA and CDR2 is SQIVND in the germline V gene (reference sequence). This CDR3 region has 13 residues. CDR3 DNA sequence: TGTGCCAGTAGTGACACCGCTAACTATGGCTACACCTTC. Residues: CASSDTANYGYTF.

This chain links TRBV12-3 or TRBV12-4 with TRBJ1-2; D remains ambiguous. The CDR3 sequence is 13 residues long. The V and J ends lost 6 bases and 3 bases respectively, with 11 bases between them. The CDR3 is CASRRTGYYGYTF. The DNA of the CDR3 is TGTGCCAGCAGACGGACGGGATACTATGGCTACACCTTC.

This clone was picked up one time. The chain has TRBV7-2 and TRBJ1-2, with unresolved D. Trimming stripped 0 bases from V and 8 bases from J, with 13 bases between. The CDR3 consists of 14 residues. Per the germline V gene, CDR1 is SGHTA and CDR2 is FQGNSA. DNA of the CDR3: TGTGCCAGCAGCTTAGCCTACCCGTCAGGCGGCTACACCTTC. Amino acid sequence: CASSLAYPSGGYTF.

The chain recombines TRBV5-6 with TRBJ1-1; TRBD1 is a possible D gene (5 bases). CDR3 length: 15 amino acids. In germline, CDR1 is SGHDT, CDR2 YYEEEE. V was shortened by 4 bases and J by 4 bases, with 17 bases between the two germline ends. The CDR3 reads CASSPSGGVGTEAFF. As DNA, the CDR3 is TGTGCCAGCAGCCCCTCCGGGGGGGTAGGCACTGAAGCTTTCTTT.

The chain combines TRBV19 with TRBJ1-4, with 7 positions matching TRBD1. This CDR3 spans 15 amino acids. V lost 5 bases to trimming and J lost 4 bases; unmatched junction nucleotides: 7. Looked up from germline, CDR1 is LNHDA and CDR2 is SQIVND (reference sequence). CDR3 in DNA: TGTGCCAGTAGTCTCGACAGGGACTTTAATGAAAAACTGTTTTTT. It encodes CASSLDRDFNEKLFF.

Turning to this clone: An end of the junction differs from the germline gene, which may be a read error. The CDR3 region has the DNA TGTGCCAGCAGCGATTACAATGGGCAGTTCTTC. Protein sequence: CASSDYNGQFF. The V call is TRBV7-9, the J call TRBJ2-1; D not certain. The CDR3 is made up of 11 amino acids. The germline V gene has CDR1 SEHNR and CDR2 FQNEAQ (reference sequence).

The chain has TRBV2 and TRBJ1-5; 10 nucleotides line up with TRBD1. This CDR3 comprises 16 residues. V gave up 3 bases and J gave up 3 bases; unmatched junction bases: 5. Germline values: CDR1 SNHLY, CDR2 FYNNEI. The CDR3 DNA sequence: TGTGCCAGCAGTGATCCGGGACAGGGGCTCAATCAGCCCCAGCATTTT. Translating it yields CASSDPGQGLNQPQHF.

This chain uses TRBV6-5 with TRBJ1-1; the D gene is possibly TRBD1 (5 bases). The CDR3 extends over 15 amino acids. Trimming left V 6 bases short and J 0 bases short, with 14 bases between. Per germline, CDR1 MNHEY and CDR2 SVGAGI. The CDR3 region has the DNA TGTGCCAGCAGCCAAGGGGTGGGTTTGAACACTGAAGCTTTCTTT. This translates into CASSQGVGLNTEAFF.

The rearrangement links TRBV4-3 to TRBJ2-2; TRBD2 matches at 7 bases. The V gene end was trimmed by 1 base and the J gene end by 5 bases; junction bases not matched to a gene: 16. CDR3 length: 19 amino acids. CDR1 and CDR2 from the germline V gene are LGHNA and YSLEER. The chain's CDR3 is CASSQGSAGGGVKTGELFF. The CDR3 nucleotides read TGCGCCAGCAGCCAAGGTTCTGCTGGTGGGGGGGTTAAGACCGGGGAGCTGTTTTTT.

This chain uses TRBV7-6 with TRBJ2-7; TRBD2 aligns across 13 bases. CDR1 SGHVS and CDR2 FNYEAQ come from the germline V gene. The CDR3 contains 18 residues. Trimming took 2 bases from V and 4 from J; bases not matched to a gene: 11. CDR3 residues: CASSLSWATSGGEYEQYF. Written as DNA, the CDR3 is TGTGCCAGCAGCTTAAGTTGGGCTACTAGCGGGGGGGAGTACGAGCAGTACTTC. Full variable domain (remainder filled in from reference TRBV7-6 and TRBJ2-7): GAGVSQSPRYKVTKRGQDVALRCDPISGHVSLYWYRQALGQGPEFLTYFNYEAQQDKSGLPNDRFSAERPEGSISTLTIQRTEQRDSAMYRCASSLSWATSGGEYEQYFGPGTRLTVT.

The CDR3: CASSWDTVNTEAFF. In DNA, the CDR3 is TGTGCCAGCAGCTGGGACACCGTGAACACTGAAGCTTTCTTT. The chain employs TRBV7-9 and TRBJ1-1; D might be TRBD1 (6 bases). CDR1 and CDR2 (germline): SEHNR, FQNEAQ (reference sequence). CDR3 length: 14 amino acids. V was cut by 4 bases and J by 0 bases, with 9 bases left in between.

The V gene is TRBV4-3, the J gene TRBJ1-2; D perhaps matches TRBD1 (5 bases). CDR1 and CDR2 (germline): LGHNA, YSLEER. The CDR3 length is 15 residues. Trimming cost V 4 bases and J 5 bases, with 17 bases left between them. CDR3 in DNA: TGCGCCAGCAGCCCTCTCGGCCGCGGGGGTTATGGCTACACCTTC. This gives the protein CASSPLGRGGYGYTF.

V usage is TRBV18 and J usage is TRBJ1-6, with 8 bases fitting TRBD1. Germline V gives CDR1 KGHSH, CDR2 LQKENI. CDR3 length equals 15 residues. V trimming: 3 bases; J trimming: 11 bases; junction bases outside the gene matches: 9. Here the CDR3 reads CASSPPGGETAPLHF. The DNA for the CDR3 is TGTGCCAGCTCACCCCCAGGGGGCGAGACTGCACCCCTCCACTTT.

The chain has TRBV5-4 and TRBJ2-5, with 10 bases fitting TRBD2. Per germline, CDR1 SGHNT and CDR2 YYREEE (reference sequence). The junction had 4 bases not matched to a gene; V was cut back by 3 bases and J by 2 bases. The CDR3 loop spans 15 amino acids. This CDR3 is CASSSQRGGQETQYF. DNA of the CDR3: TGTGCCAGCAGCTCCCAGCGGGGGGGTCAAGAGACCCAGTACTTC.

This chain uses TRBV7-9 with TRBJ2-3; the match to TRBD2 covers 10 bases. Germline assignment: CDR1 SEHNR and CDR2 FQNEAQ (reference sequence). V was clipped by 5 bases and J by 8 bases; unmatched bases: 13. This CDR3 spans 16 amino acids. CDR3 bases: TGTGCCAGCAGCGGCCGTCGGAGCGGGGGGGTGGTTACGCAGTATTTT. Its protein is CASSGRRSGGVVTQYF. Complete variable domain (other parts from reference TRBV7-9 and TRBJ2-3): DTGVSQNPRHKITKRGQNVTFRCDPISEHNRLYWYRQTLGQGPEFLTYFQNEAQLEKSRLLSDRFSAERPKGSFSTLEIQRTEQGDSAMYLCASSGRRSGGVVTQYFGPGTRLTVL.

CDR3 in DNA: TGTGCCAGCTCATCGCGGGGCCAAGAGACCCAGTACTTC. Amino acids: CASSSRGQETQYF. This chain joins TRBV18 and TRBJ2-5; tentative D call: TRBD2 (6 bases). The CDR3 consists of 13 residues. Germline CDR1 reads KGHSH; CDR2 reads LQKENI. The V end was cut by 5 bases, the J end by 1 base, with 8 bases between.

This clone occurred once. The CDR3 sequence: CASSQGLGGAYEQYF. In DNA, the CDR3 is TGCGCCAGCAGCCAAGGTCTCGGGGGGGCCTACGAGCAGTACTTC. The rearrangement links TRBV4-1 to TRBJ2-7; 8 nucleotides match TRBD2. The CDR3 covers 15 residues. The junction had 4 bases not matched to a gene; V was cut back by 1 base and J by 2 bases. Germline V gene sequence: CDR1 MGHRA, CDR2 YSYEKL.

The V gene is TRBV7-9, the J gene TRBJ1-2, with D unclear. CDR3 size: 14 residues. The V end was cut by 0 bases, the J end by 4 bases, with 9 bases between. CDR1 and CDR2 from the germline V gene are SEHNR and FQNEAQ (reference sequence). The CDR3 region has the DNA TGTGCCAGCAGCTTAGCCGGACGGGGCTATGGCTACACCTTC. Its translation: CASSLAGRGYGYTF.

J is TRBJ1-1 and V is TRBV5-1, with TRBD1 identical over 9 bases. The CDR3 has 17 residues. Germline V gene lookup returns CDR1 SGHRS and CDR2 YFSETQ. V lost 3 bases to trimming and J lost 4 bases; unmatched junction nucleotides: 13. CDR3 region: CASSYSGPGQGVTEAFF. The CDR3, as DNA: TGCGCCAGCAGCTACTCCGGACCGGGACAGGGCGTCACTGAAGCTTTCTTT.

The J gene is TRBJ2-3, the V gene TRBV7-2; the D is unclear. This CDR3 comprises 12 residues. CDR1 is SGHTA and CDR2 is FQGNSA in the germline V gene. V lost 2 bases and J lost 4, with 4 bases in between. CDR3 in DNA: TGTGCCAGCAGCTTACTAGCAGATACGCAGTATTTT. It is translated as CASSLLADTQYF. Full variable domain (remainder filled in from reference TRBV7-2 and TRBJ2-3): GAGVSQSPSNKVTEKGKDVELRCDPISGHTALYWYRQSLGQGLEFLIYFQGNSAPDKSGLPSDRFSAERTGGSVSTLTIQRTQQEDSAVYLCASSLLADTQYFGPGTRLTVL.

The table lists this clone with a count of one. The rearrangement joins TRBV2 to TRBJ1-2; D ambiguous. This CDR3 has 12 residues. V was cut by 3 bases and J by 5 bases, with 7 bases left in between. The V gene's germline CDR1 is SNHLY and CDR2 FYNNEI. CDR3 residues: CASSEEEYGYTF. The CDR3 DNA is TGTGCCAGCAGTGAGGAGGAATATGGCTACACCTTC.

CDR3 nucleotide sequence: TGTGCCATCAGTGAGACTCAGGCAGAGCAGTTCTTC. Translated, it gives CAISETQAEQFF. The chain joins TRBV10-3 to TRBJ2-1; D call uncertain. This CDR3 comprises 12 residues. Looked up from germline, CDR1 is ENHRY and CDR2 is SYGVKD. V lost 2 bases and J lost 10, with 9 bases in between.

The chain combines TRBV10-3 with TRBJ1-1, with D perhaps matching TRBD1 (5 bases). V was cut by 8 bases and J by 3 bases, with 13 bases left in between. This CDR3 has 13 residues. CDR1 ENHRY and CDR2 SYGVKD come from the germline V gene. The CDR3 is CAIRSRADTEAFF. In DNA, the CDR3 is TGTGCCATCCGTAGCAGGGCGGACACTGAAGCTTTCTTT.